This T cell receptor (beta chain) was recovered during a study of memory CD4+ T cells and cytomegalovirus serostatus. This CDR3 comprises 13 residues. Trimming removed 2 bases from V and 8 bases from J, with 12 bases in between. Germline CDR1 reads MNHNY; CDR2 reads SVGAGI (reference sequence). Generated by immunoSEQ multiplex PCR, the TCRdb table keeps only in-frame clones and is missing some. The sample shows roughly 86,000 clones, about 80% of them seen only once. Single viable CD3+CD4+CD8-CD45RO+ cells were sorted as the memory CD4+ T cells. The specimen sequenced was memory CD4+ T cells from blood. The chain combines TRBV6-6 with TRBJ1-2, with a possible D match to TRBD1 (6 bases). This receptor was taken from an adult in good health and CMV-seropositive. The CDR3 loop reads CASSYIGGGGYTF. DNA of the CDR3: TGTGCCAGCAGTTACATAGGGGGTGGGGGCTACACCTTC.